A single sample gave rise to the 32 T cell receptor beta chains below, sequenced in a study of blood T cell repertoires in COVID-19 (dated by TCRdb to 2020 to 2021). Receptor amplification or capture employed the immunoSEQ multiplex PCR assay. The table was pulled from immuneACCESS by TCRdb, which kept in-frame rearrangements only. Such tables lose some clones; where checked, under half of the loss comes from unresolved V genes, and the rest has no known cause. The sample table lists about 210,000 clones, about 80% of them with a count of one. The ten largest clonotypes hold 2% to 3% of the sample. The sequencing sample was made of peripheral blood. Every receptor here comes from a woman between 40 and 55 years old with active or convalescent COVID-19.

The rearrangement uses TRBV19 and TRBJ1-2; 10 bases match TRBD1. CDR1 is LNHDA and CDR2 is SQIVND in the germline V gene (reference sequence). V gave up 6 bases and J gave up 9 bases; unmatched junction bases: 10. The CDR3 has 14 residues. CDR3 residues: CASSSTGTGDSYTF. Written as DNA, the CDR3 is TGTGCCAGTAGCTCGACCGGGACAGGGGATAGCTACACCTTC.

This clone has more than one count but fewer than ten. CDR3 sequence (DNA): TGTGCCAGCGGGTTACAGGGGAACGAGCAGTACTTC. Amino acids: CASGLQGNEQYF. V and J are TRBV3-1 (or the pseudogene TRBV3-2) and TRBJ2-7, with 7 bases aligning to TRBD1. The length of the CDR3 is 12 residues. Germline V gene sequence: CDR1 LGHDT, CDR2 YNNKEL (reference sequence). V lost 8 bases to trimming and J lost 5 bases; unmatched junction nucleotides: 6.

The genes are TRBV18 and TRBJ2-2, with 8 nucleotides matching TRBD1. Germline CDR1 KGHSH, CDR2 LQKENI. Unmatched junction bases numbered 11, after V lost 4 bases and J lost 4 bases. This CDR3 has 17 residues. CDR3 residues: CASSLKPGQARTGELFF. CDR3 sequence (DNA): TGTGCCAGCTCACTTAAACCGGGACAGGCACGCACCGGGGAGCTGTTTTTT. Looking up the rest from reference TRBV18 and TRBJ2-2 gives the full variable domain: NAGVMQNPRHLVRRRGQEARLRCSPMKGHSHVYWYRQLPEEGLKFMVYLQKENIIDESGMPKERFSAEFPKEGPSILRIQQVVRGDSAAYFCASSLKPGQARTGELFFGEGSRLTVL.

V gene TRBV6-5 combines with J gene TRBJ1-1; 9 nucleotides align to TRBD1. This CDR3 is built from 15 residues. V dropped 2 bases and J dropped 1; count of bases not matched to a gene: 2. Germline CDR1 and CDR2: MNHEY and SVGAGI. For the CDR3, the DNA is TGTGCCAGCAGTTACGCGACAGGGGGGAACACTGAAGCTTTCTTT. This translates into CASSYATGGNTEAFF.

V is TRBV7-3 and J is TRBJ2-5; 11 bases align to TRBD2. Trimming removed 5 bases from V and 5 bases from J; junction bases left unmatched: 4. Germline V gene sequence: CDR1 SGHTA, CDR2 FQGTGA. CDR3 length equals 14 residues. DNA for the CDR3: TGTGCCAGCAGCCCTACTAGCGGGAGTGAGACCCAGTACTTC. This translates into CASSPTSGSETQYF.

The chain combines TRBV27 with TRBJ2-7; 8 bases match TRBD2. With V trimmed by 4 bases and J by 4 bases, 3 bases remained unmatched. The CDR3 runs to 13 residues. CDR1 MNHEY and CDR2 SMNVEV come from the germline V gene (reference sequence). CDR3: CASSSERGYEQYF. For the CDR3, the DNA is TGTGCCAGCAGTTCTGAGCGGGGGTACGAGCAGTACTTC.

This clone was picked up one time. This rearrangement joins TRBV7-9 to TRBJ2-5, with 7 bases matching TRBD1. The junction had 6 bases not matched to a gene; V was cut back by 3 bases and J by 5 bases. Germline V gene data show CDR1 as SEHNR and CDR2 as FQNEAQ (reference sequence). This CDR3 contains 14 residues. CDR3 loop: CASSLGEGAETQYF. The CDR3 DNA reads as TGTGCCAGCAGCTTGGGCGAGGGGGCCGAGACCCAGTACTTC.

The chain has TRBV5-1 and TRBJ2-1, with TRBD1 matching 7 bases. Germline CDR1 is SGHRS and CDR2 is YFSETQ. The CDR3 consists of 15 residues. After removal of 2 bases from V and 2 bases from J, the junction contained 4 bases not matched to a gene. CDR3 region: CASSFDRVTYNEQFF. CDR3 DNA sequence: TGCGCCAGCAGCTTCGACAGGGTCACCTACAATGAGCAGTTCTTC.

The chain combines TRBV11-2 with TRBJ1-2, with 9 bases aligning to TRBD1. V lost 4 bases, J lost 9 bases, and 12 bases stayed unmatched. CDR1 SGHAT and CDR2 FQNNGV come from the germline V gene. This CDR3 region has 15 residues. The CDR3 sequence: CASSSTGGRFRSYTF. The CDR3 DNA reads TGTGCCAGCAGCTCGACAGGGGGTAGGTTTAGGAGCTACACCTTC.

The rearrangement uses TRBV5-4 and TRBJ1-1; TRBD1 might be the D (5 bases). The CDR3 is 15 amino acids. The V gene lost 4 bases and the J gene lost 6 bases, with 19 bases spanning the gap. CDR1 and CDR2 from the germline V gene are SGHNT and YYREEE (reference sequence). The CDR3 region has the DNA TGTGCCAGCAGCCTCCAGGGACCGGGGGTCCCTGAAGCTTTCTTT. This codes for CASSLQGPGVPEAFF. The full variable domain, its missing parts supplied by reference TRBV5-4 and TRBJ1-1, is ETGVTQSPTHLIKTRGQQVTLRCSSQSGHNTVSWYQQALGQGPQFIFQYYREEENGRGNFPPRFSGLQFPNYSSELNVNALELDDSALYLCASSLQGPGVPEAFFGQGTRLTVV.

The CDR3 sequence is CASKTGGYQPQHF. The CDR3 DNA is TGTGCCAGCAAGACAGGGGGTTATCAGCCCCAGCATTTT. V and J are TRBV2 and TRBJ1-5, with 9 bases lining up with TRBD1. V dropped 7 bases and J dropped 5; count of bases not matched to a gene: 3. From germline, CDR1 is SNHLY and CDR2 FYNNEI. This CDR3 has 13 amino acids.

The chain employs TRBV19 and TRBJ1-2, with D unclear. CDR3 size: 13 residues. Trimming removed 7 bases at V and 0 bases at J, with 9 bases between. Germline V CDR1 and CDR2: LNHDA, SQIVND (reference sequence). CDR3 bases: TGTGCCAGTACGCCCAGGCCTAACTATGGCTACACCTTC. Translated: CASTPRPNYGYTF.

This clone was detected a few times. The chain couples TRBV9 to TRBJ2-2; tentative D call: TRBD2 (5 bases). Trimming left V 3 bases short and J 2 bases short, with 11 bases between. The CDR3 runs to 15 residues. Germline V CDR1 and CDR2: SGDLS, YYNGEE. The CDR3 loop reads CASSADYYNTGELFF. The CDR3 bases are TGTGCCAGCAGCGCCGACTATTACAACACCGGGGAGCTGTTTTTT.

J is TRBJ2-1 and V is TRBV11-3; D is unclear. This CDR3 spans 13 amino acids. The germline gives CDR1 SGHNT, CDR2 YENEEA. V lost 5 bases, J lost 8 bases, and 13 bases lay in between. The DNA for the CDR3 is TGTGCCAGCAGCCCAACAGTAGTCCATGAGCAGTTCTTC. Residues: CASSPTVVHEQFF. The variable domain in full, completed from reference TRBV11-3 and TRBJ2-1, reads EAGVVQSPRYKIIEKKQPVAFWCNPISGHNTLYWYLQNLGQGPELLIRYENEEAVDDSQLPKDRFSAERLKGVDSTLKIQPAELGDSAVYLCASSPTVVHEQFFGPGTRLTVL.

The chain joins TRBV28 to TRBJ2-3; D perhaps matches TRBD2 (6 bases). V gave up 3 bases and J gave up 0 bases, with 13 bases separating them. The germline V gene encodes CDR1 MDHEN and CDR2 SYDVKM. The CDR3 spans 16 residues. CDR3 coding DNA: TGTGCCAGCAGTTTCATGGGGGGTCCTAGCACAGATACGCAGTATTTT. The encoded protein is CASSFMGGPSTDTQYF.

This CDR3 reads CASSLQGSSYNSPLHF. CDR3 nucleotides: TGTGCCAGCAGCTTACAAGGGAGCTCCTATAATTCACCCCTCCACTTT. The V call is TRBV7-2, the J call TRBJ1-6, with D unclear. The germline V gene has CDR1 SGHTA and CDR2 FQGNSA. The CDR3 length is 16 residues. V lost 2 bases, J lost 0 bases, and 8 bases lay in between.

This clone was detected once. V usage is TRBV7-3 and J usage is TRBJ1-2; 7 bases agree with TRBD1. Germline lookup yields CDR1 SGHTA and CDR2 FQGTGA. V trimming: 5 bases; J trimming: 8 bases; junction bases outside the gene matches: 14. This CDR3 contains 15 residues. CDR3 sequence reads: CASSDNRGAYVGYTF. CDR3 nucleotide sequence: TGTGCCAGCAGCGACAACAGGGGAGCTTACGTCGGCTACACCTTC.

This clone has a handful of counts. The rearrangement uses TRBV27 and TRBJ2-1; 7 bases map to TRBD2. The J segment lost 4 bases and the V segment lost 5 bases, leaving 8 bases of the junction unmatched. The germline gives CDR1 MNHEY, CDR2 SMNVEV (reference sequence). This CDR3 contains 15 residues. The CDR3 here is CASSLGTKGYNEQFF. As DNA, the CDR3 is TGTGCCAGCAGTCTCGGGACTAAGGGGTACAATGAGCAGTTCTTC.

The table lists this clone with a count of one. CDR3 in amino acids: CASSGADLGWGDTIYF. The CDR3 nucleotides read TGTGCCAGCAGTGGGGCTGACCTTGGGTGGGGAGACACCATATATTTT. The V gene is TRBV6-1, the J gene TRBJ1-3; D gene unclear. This CDR3 is 16 amino acids long. V dropped 4 bases and J dropped 8 bases, with 21 bases sitting between them. Germline CDR1 is MNHNS and CDR2 is SASEGT.

J is TRBJ2-3 and V is TRBV29-1; 10 bases map to TRBD2. The germline CDR1 and CDR2 sequences are SQVTM and ANQGSEA. The CDR3 totals 16 residues. After removal of 1 base from V and 5 bases from J, the junction contained 9 bases not matched to a gene. CDR3 DNA: TGCAGCGTTGAAGGAATCCTAGCGGGAGTGGTAGATACGCAGTATTTT. Encoded protein: CSVEGILAGVVDTQYF.

J is TRBJ1-1 and V is TRBV6-2 or TRBV6-3; a possible D gene is TRBD1 (6 bases). This CDR3 spans 16 amino acids. Trimming removed 2 bases at V and 1 base at J, with 14 bases between. Germline V gives CDR1 MNHEY, CDR2 SVGEGT. CDR3: CASSYPQGSGNTEAFF. CDR3 sequence (DNA): TGTGCCAGCAGTTACCCTCAGGGGTCGGGGAACACTGAAGCTTTCTTT.

CDR3 loop: CASSTTDRGKGRQYF. The CDR3 DNA sequence: TGTGCCAGCAGCACGACGGACAGGGGGAAGGGTCGCCAGTACTTC. The gene calls are TRBV11-3 and TRBJ2-5, with TRBD1 matching over 10 bases. Germline V CDR1 and CDR2: SGHNT, YENEEA. CDR3 length: 15 amino acids. J gave up 10 bases and V 5 bases, and 13 bases lay outside the gene matches.

The chain carries TRBV2 and TRBJ2-1, with 14 nucleotides matching TRBD2. Germline values: CDR1 SNHLY, CDR2 FYNNEI. J gave up 8 bases and V 5 bases, and 8 bases lay outside the gene matches. This CDR3 has 16 amino acids. The CDR3 here is CASSRTSGGPLHEQFF. CDR3 in DNA: TGTGCCAGCAGTCGGACTAGCGGGGGGCCCCTCCATGAGCAGTTCTTC.

V usage is TRBV7-9 and J usage is TRBJ1-1; 9 nucleotides align to TRBD1. The CDR3 is made up of 13 amino acids. CDR1 and CDR2 from the germline V gene are SEHNR and FQNEAQ (reference sequence). V gave up 5 bases and J gave up 7 bases; unmatched junction bases: 5. CDR3 loop: CASSTRDRDEAFF. In DNA form, the CDR3 reads TGTGCCAGCAGCACCCGGGACAGGGATGAAGCTTTCTTT. Full variable domain (rest looked up from reference TRBV7-9 and TRBJ1-1): DTGVSQNPRHKITKRGQNVTFRCDPISEHNRLYWYRQTLGQGPEFLTYFQNEAQLEKSRLLSDRFSAERPKGSFSTLEIQRTEQGDSAMYLCASSTRDRDEAFFGQGTRLTVV.

This clone was recorded once. V gene TRBV28 combines with J gene TRBJ1-5; D is possibly TRBD1 (5 bases). This CDR3 has 14 amino acids. Germline V lookup: CDR1 MDHEN, CDR2 SYDVKM. Trimming pared 5 bases from V and 5 bases from J, leaving 13 bases between. This CDR3 reads CASSPRTTDQPQHF. The CDR3 coding sequence is TGTGCCAGCAGTCCGCGGACAACAGATCAGCCCCAGCATTTT. The full variable domain, rest sourced from reference TRBV28 and TRBJ1-5, is DVKVTQSSRYLVKRTGEKVFLECVQDMDHENMFWYRQDPGLGLRLIYFSYDVKMKEKGDIPEGYSVSREKKERFSLILESASTNQTSMYLCASSPRTTDQPQHFGDGTRLSIL.

The rearrangement joins TRBV11-2 to TRBJ1-2; TRBD1 matches at 7 bases. The CDR3 sequence is 15 residues long. Unmatched junction bases numbered 13, after V lost 4 bases and J lost 8 bases. Germline V gene lookup returns CDR1 SGHAT and CDR2 FQNNGV. The CDR3 loop reads CASSSLRDSLYGYTF. CDR3 sequence (DNA): TGTGCCAGCAGCTCACTCCGGGACAGTCTTTACGGCTACACCTTC.

This clone was observed a handful of times. The V call is TRBV9, the J call TRBJ2-3, with D possibly TRBD2 on 6 matching bases. CDR3 length equals 13 residues. Trimming cost V 3 bases and J 8 bases, with 13 bases left between them. CDR1 and CDR2 (germline): SGDLS, YYNGEE. CDR3 protein: CASSGLVRGTQYF. For the CDR3, the DNA is TGTGCCAGCAGCGGACTGGTGCGGGGTACGCAGTATTTT.

This clone was seen just once. This chain links TRBV27 with TRBJ1-6; D not certain. V gave up 3 bases and J gave up 11 bases, with 17 bases separating them. The CDR3 is made up of 15 amino acids. CDR1 MNHEY and CDR2 SMNVEV come from the germline V gene (reference sequence). The DNA of the CDR3 is TGTGCCAGCAGTTTTTCCGAGGCACTAAGGACACCCCTCCACTTT. Its protein is CASSFSEALRTPLHF.

This chain links TRBV28 with TRBJ1-5; possible D gene TRBD1, 5 bases. The CDR3 runs 13 residues. V lost 6 bases, J lost 4 bases, and 10 bases lay in between. The germline CDR1 and CDR2 sequences are MDHEN and SYDVKM. Written as DNA, the CDR3 is TGTGCCAGCAGAACCGGGGGGAATCAGCCCCAGCATTTT. It codes for CASRTGGNQPQHF.

This chain joins TRBV7-8 and TRBJ2-7, with D possibly being TRBD2 (6 bases). V lost 1 base and J 0 bases, leaving 13 bases between the germline ends. Germline loops: CDR1 SGHVS, CDR2 FQNEAQ. CDR3 length: 16 amino acids. The CDR3 bases are TGTGCCAGCAGCTTAGACGAGGGAGGCCGCTCCTACGAGCAGTACTTC. This translates into CASSLDEGGRSYEQYF. Using reference TRBV7-8 and TRBJ2-7 for the parts outside the CDR3, the full variable domain is GAGVSQSPRYKVAKRGQDVALRCDPISGHVSLFWYQQALGQGPEFLTYFQNEAQLDKSGLPSDRFFAERPEGSVSTLKIQRTQQEDSAVYLCASSLDEGGRSYEQYFGPGTRLTVT.

The chain's CDR3 is CASSQVAGQTNTGELFF. The CDR3 nucleotides are TGTGCCAGCAGCCAAGTCGCTGGACAGACGAACACCGGGGAGCTGTTTTTT. V gene TRBV3-1 (or the pseudogene TRBV3-2) combines with J gene TRBJ2-2; tentatively, D is TRBD1 (6 bases). The V gene's germline CDR1 is LGHDT and CDR2 YNNKEL (reference sequence). The CDR3 contains 17 residues. Deletions cut 1 base from V and 0 bases from J, with 12 bases between.

The chain's CDR3 is CATSGQGWGMNTEAFF. CDR3 sequence (DNA): TGTGCCACCAGCGGACAGGGATGGGGGATGAACACTGAAGCTTTCTTT. The rearrangement joins TRBV15 to TRBJ1-1, with 8 bases fitting TRBD1. The CDR3 covers 16 residues. V lost 5 bases, J lost 0 bases, and 8 bases stayed unmatched. From germline, CDR1 is LNHNV and CDR2 YYDKDF (reference sequence).